The table lists the clone carrying this T cell receptor (beta chain) with many counts. The sample belongs to a study of T cells in Graves' hyperthyroidism and ophthalmopathy. Study-wide background: Peripheral blood collection took place at initial diagnosis, before any treatment.

Clinical symptoms, serum thyroxine, TRAb, thyroid ultrasound and orbital computed tomography informed diagnoses. Cells are PBMCs isolated from about 10 ml of fresh blood. Per the germline V gene, CDR1 is SGHAT and CDR2 is FQNNGV. CDR3 length equals 15 residues. V gave up 0 bases and J gave up 4 bases, with 12 bases separating them. Template material for amplifying TCR beta CDR3 regions consisted of RNA transcripts. First-round RT-PCR of the TCR CDR3 relied on the HTBI primer set. Via MiXCR, TCRdb re-called the multiplex PCR reads, giving one row per CDR3 protein. Here the sample spans more than 350,000 distinct CDR3 sequences, roughly 15% being singletons.

This clonotype was sampled from an older woman with Graves' ophthalmopathy. This rearrangement joins TRBV11-2 to TRBJ1-2, with D possibly matching TRBD1 (5 bases). Input material: blood. The CDR3 DNA sequence: TGTGCCAGCAGCTTAGATCGGGGGGGATTCTATGGCTACACCTTC. This encodes CASSLDRGGFYGYTF. Together with reference TRBV11-2 and TRBJ1-2, the CDR3 gives the full variable domain: EAGVAQSPRYKIIEKRQSVAFWCNPISGHATLYWYQQILGQGPKLLIQFQNNGVVDDSQLPKDRFSAERLKGVDSTLKIQPAKLEDSAVYLCASSLDRGGFYGYTFGSGTRLTVV.